Listed below are T cell receptor beta chains from one sample, sequenced in a study of Ad26.COV2.S vaccination and SARS-CoV-2 variants. Produced via immunoSEQ multiplex PCR; TCRdb's table is partial and in-frame only. The table shows roughly 700,000 clones, with around 89% occurring only once. The sequences come from peripheral blood, collected in a trial of Ad26.COV2.S vaccine versus placebo. The origin of the receptors is a person between 18 and 65 years old who received the Ad26.COV2.S COVID-19 vaccine or a placebo. Both conserved end residues are part of each CDR3. D genes are given only for firm matches. Size is stated for part of the rows, as once, few or many counts, or as a class when the clone is expanded.

clone size,D gene,J gene,V gene,CDR3 protein,CDR3 DNA
.,.,TRBJ1-5,TRBV3-1/TRBV3-2,CASSLGRGGNQPQHF,TGTGCCAGCAGCCTAGGGAGGGGAGGCAATCAGCCCCAGCATTTT
once,.,TRBJ2-2,TRBV7-9,CASSLVMTANTGELFF,TGTGCCAGCAGCTTAGTTATGACAGCGAACACCGGGGAGCTGTTTTTT
.,.,TRBJ1-2,TRBV19,CASGGRAFGYTF,TGTGCCAGTGGTGGCCGGGCCTTTGGCTACACCTTC
.,.,TRBJ2-5,TRBV6-6,CASSPLRETQYF,TGTGCCAGCAGCCCCCTTCGGGAGACCCAGTACTTC
.,TRBD2,TRBJ2-7,TRBV15,CATRTSGSSYEQYF,TGTGCCACCCGGACTAGCGGGAGCTCCTACGAGCAGTACTTC
.,TRBD1,TRBJ2-4,TRBV6-2/TRBV6-3,CASSYSGTGRANIQYF,TGTGCCAGCAGTTATTCCGGGACAGGGCGGGCGAACATTCAGTACTTC
.,.,TRBJ2-7,TRBV13,CASSLQGRIYEQYF,TGTGCCAGCAGCTTACAGGGCAGGATCTACGAGCAGTACTTC
.,TRBD2,TRBJ2-3,TRBV7-7,CASRRTSASTDTQYF,TGTGCCAGCAGAAGGACTAGCGCTAGCACAGATACGCAGTATTTT
.,.,TRBJ2-7,TRBV5-1,CASSPWGSGTTGEQYF,TGCGCCAGCAGCCCCTGGGGGTCAGGAACTACGGGGGAGCAGTACTTC
.,.,TRBJ2-2,TRBV7-3,CASSPGRGANTGELFF,TGTGCCAGCAGCCCCGGCAGGGGGGCGAACACCGGGGAGCTGTTTTTT
.,TRBD2,TRBJ2-3,TRBV5-6,CASSGGGSRLGTQYF,TGTGCCAGCTCTGGCGGGGGATCCCGCTTGGGTACGCAGTATTTT
.,TRBD2,TRBJ2-1,TRBV9,CASSVGSSGVNEQFF,TGTGCCAGCAGCGTAGGGAGTAGCGGGGTCAATGAGCAGTTCTTC
.,.,TRBJ2-1,TRBV4-2,CASSQVEREQFF,TGTGCCAGCAGCCAGGTGGAGCGGGAGCAGTTCTTC
.,TRBD2,TRBJ2-5,TRBV7-2,CASSLGRWGGAAETQYF,TGTGCCAGCAGCTTAGGGAGGTGGGGAGGGGCGGCAGAGACCCAGTACTTC
.,.,TRBJ2-7,TRBV29-1,CSITKGRGRYEQYF,TGCAGCATCACGAAGGGGCGGGGGCGATACGAGCAGTACTTC
.,.,TRBJ1-2,TRBV10-3,CAIRTGSGYGYTF,TGTGCCATCAGAACAGGGAGTGGGTATGGCTACACCTTC
.,.,TRBJ1-4,TRBV18,CASSRGINEKLFF,TGTGCCAGCTCACGAGGGATTAATGAAAAACTGTTTTTT
.,.,TRBJ2-2,TRBV19,CASSINANTGELFF,TGTGCCAGTAGTATTAATGCCAACACCGGGGAGCTGTTTTTT
.,TRBD1,TRBJ1-2,TRBV3-1/TRBV3-2,CASSSHTTGSYGYTF,TGTGCCAGCAGCTCCCACACGACAGGGTCATATGGCTACACCTTC
.,.,TRBJ1-4,TRBV19,CASSPPDSFNEKLFF,TGTGCCAGTAGTCCCCCGGACAGTTTTAATGAAAAACTGTTTTTT